This entry describes one T cell receptor (beta chain). No antigen is known for it. V lost 4 bases, J lost 5 bases, and 17 bases lay in between. CDR3 length equals 15 residues. Per germline, CDR1 LNHDA and CDR2 SQIVND (reference sequence). Assay used: immunoSEQ multiplex PCR; TCRdb lists only in-frame clones, some missing. The table shows 30,000 to 45,000 clones, with 80% to 90% occurring only once. This entry comes from a study of T cells in localized non-small cell lung cancer. The study, taken as a whole, reports: Researchers found a median around 50 of the top 100 tumor clones in adjacent lung.

This sample comprised peripheral blood, obtained before any cancer treatment. This rearrangement joins TRBV19 to TRBJ1-1; no reliable D call. This clonotype was sampled from a woman between 35 and 75 years old with stage I lung adenocarcinoma. The CDR3 protein is CASSTLSQRWTEAFF. CDR3 in DNA: TGTGCCAGTAGTACCCTCAGCCAACGGTGGACTGAAGCTTTCTTT.